The rows below give T cell receptor beta chains drawn from one sample of a study of T cell repertoires in cytomegalovirus infection. These receptors' antigens are unknown. TCRdb re-analysed the reads in MiXCR, keeping a single row per CDR3 protein. The sample yields about 360,000 distinct CDR3 sequences, nearly 35% seen once. The starting material was cultured PBMCs, obtained from culture after CMV antigen stimulation. The receptors were sampled from a human donor in good health (CMV status not recorded). Some clones in this sample may be carry-over from other donors' samples. Both conserved end residues are part of each CDR3. D genes are given only for firm matches. A row's size may be missing; if present it is once, few, many or a size class.

TRBV7-2,-,TRBJ1-4,many,CASSPTASNEKLFF,TGTGCCAGCAGCCCGACGGCCTCTAATGAAAAACTGTTTTTT
TRBV7-2,-,TRBJ1-2,many,CASSFGGENYGYTF,TGTGCCAGCAGCTTCGGGGGAGAAAACTATGGCTACACCTTC
TRBV7-3,TRBD1,TRBJ2-3,few,CASSADRGLGTDTQYF,TGTGCCAGCAGCGCGGACAGGGGACTCGGCACAGATACGCAGTATTTT
TRBV7-2,-,TRBJ2-3,few,CASSLGGQPTDTQYF,TGTGCCAGCAGCTTAGGAGGACAGCCCACAGATACGCAGTATTTT
TRBV4-1,-,TRBJ1-6,few,CASSHRDGDNSPLHF,TGCGCCAGCAGCCATCGGGACGGGGATAATTCACCCCTCCACTTT
TRBV30,-,TRBJ1-3,-,CAWSYVPATGRAGNTIYF,TGTGCCTGGAGTTATGTACCAGCTACTGGGAGGGCTGGAAACACCATATATTTT
TRBV7-2,TRBD1,TRBJ2-7,few,CASSFLRGRNSYEQYF,TGTGCCAGCAGCTTCCTCAGGGGGCGCAACTCCTACGAGCAGTACTTC
TRBV6-2/TRBV6-3,-,TRBJ2-5,-,CASSYFDRRETQYF,TGTGCCAGCAGTTACTTTGACAGGCGGGAGACCCAGTACTTC
TRBV7-9,-,TRBJ2-5,-,CASSSRRGRPETQYF,TGTGCCAGCAGCTCCCGTCGTGGCAGGCCCGAGACCCAGTACTTC
TRBV5-4,-,TRBJ1-4,few,CASSPTALANEKLFF,TGTGCCAGCAGCCCCACGGCTTTAGCTAATGAAAAACTGTTTTTT
TRBV7-2,TRBD1,TRBJ1-5,-,CASSRQGASQPQHF,TGTGCCAGCAGTAGACAGGGGGCAAGTCAGCCCCAGCATTTT
TRBV11-3,-,TRBJ2-2,-,CASSSRYGGRGTGELFF,TGTGCCAGCAGCTCCCGGTATGGCGGCCGAGGGACCGGGGAGCTGTTTTTT
TRBV7-9,TRBD1,TRBJ2-7,-,CASNRGGQGIGYEQYF,TGTGCCAGCAACCGGGGGGGACAGGGGATCGGGTACGAGCAGTACTTC
TRBV7-2,TRBD2,TRBJ2-3,-,CASSEGLAGGWTDTQYF,TGTGCCAGCAGCGAAGGACTAGCGGGAGGTTGGACAGATACGCAGTATTTT
TRBV7-2,-,TRBJ1-5,few,CASSLAGPGGNQPQHF,TGTGCCAGCAGCTTAGCAGGGCCGGGTGGCAATCAGCCCCAGCATTTT
TRBV7-2,TRBD2,TRBJ2-1,many,CASSYGLAGDNEQFF,TGTGCCAGCAGCTACGGACTAGCGGGAGATAATGAGCAGTTCTTC